This T cell receptor beta chain was sequenced for a study of OX40 agonist ivuxolimab in advanced cancers. General study results and limits: More expanded clones were seen, on average, in CD8+ T cells than in CD4+. CD4+ and CD8+ blood T cells expanded clonally by week 6 at 0.1 to 3.0 mg/kg.

A word on this clone: As yet, its antigen is unknown.

The CDR3 contains 16 residues. Trimming removed 0 bases from V and 4 bases from J, with 14 bases in between. Germline V gives CDR1 SGHKS, CDR2 YYEKEE (reference sequence). The table came from immunoSEQ multiplex PCR; TCRdb's copy has only in-frame clones and leaves some out. The repertoire consists of tens of thousands of clones, with about 89% occurring once and the leading ten covering roughly 1.9%. The sample here was CD4+ or CD8+ T cells sorted from blood, taken in a trial of the OX40 agonist ivuxolimab. The chain recombines TRBV5-5 with TRBJ1-3, with unresolved D. This clonotype originated in an adult with an advanced solid tumor such as melanoma, head and neck, liver or kidney cancer. The CDR3 region has the DNA TGTGCCAGCAGCTTGGCCCTCGAGGTGGGGGGAAACACCATATATTTT. It is translated as CASSLALEVGGNTIYF. The full variable domain, rest sourced from reference TRBV5-5 and TRBJ1-3, is DAGVTQSPTHLIKTRGQQVTLRCSPISGHKSVSWYQQVLGQGPQFIFQYYEKEERGRGNFPDRFSARQFPNYSSELNVNALLLGDSALYLCASSLALEVGGNTIYFGEGSWLTVV.